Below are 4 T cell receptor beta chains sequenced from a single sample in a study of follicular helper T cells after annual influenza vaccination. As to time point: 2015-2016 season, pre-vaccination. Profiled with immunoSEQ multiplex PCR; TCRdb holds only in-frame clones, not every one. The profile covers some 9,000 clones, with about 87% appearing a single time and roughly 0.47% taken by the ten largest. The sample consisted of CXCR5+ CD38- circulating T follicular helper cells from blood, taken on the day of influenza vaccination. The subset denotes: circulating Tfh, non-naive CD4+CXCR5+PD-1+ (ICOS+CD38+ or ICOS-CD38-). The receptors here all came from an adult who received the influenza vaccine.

Written as DNA, the CDR3 is TGTGCCAGCAGCTCCCTACTAGCGGGGGGCGCATACGAGCAGTACTTC. It translates to CASSSLLAGGAYEQYF. The gene calls are TRBV13 and TRBJ2-7; 12 bases align to TRBD2. This CDR3 has 16 amino acids. Losses at the gene ends were 4 bases for V and 4 bases for J; bases not matched to a gene: 8. The germline V gene has CDR1 PRHDT and CDR2 FYEKMQ (reference sequence).

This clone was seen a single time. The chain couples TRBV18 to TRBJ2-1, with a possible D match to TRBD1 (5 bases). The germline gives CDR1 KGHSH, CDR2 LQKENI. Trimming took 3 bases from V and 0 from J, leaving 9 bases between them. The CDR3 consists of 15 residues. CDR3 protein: CASSPSGISYNEQFF. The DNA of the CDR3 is TGTGCCAGCTCACCTTCAGGGATCTCCTACAATGAGCAGTTCTTC.

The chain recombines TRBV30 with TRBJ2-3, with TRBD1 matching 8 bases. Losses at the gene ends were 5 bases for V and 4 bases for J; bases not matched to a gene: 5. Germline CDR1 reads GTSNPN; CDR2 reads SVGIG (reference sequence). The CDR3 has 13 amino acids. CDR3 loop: CAWDRGGADTQYF. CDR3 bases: TGTGCCTGGGACAGGGGAGGCGCAGATACGCAGTATTTT.

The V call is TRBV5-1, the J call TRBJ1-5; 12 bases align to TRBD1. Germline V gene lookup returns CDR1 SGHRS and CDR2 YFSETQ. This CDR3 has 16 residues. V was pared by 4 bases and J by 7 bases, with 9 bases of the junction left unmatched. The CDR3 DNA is TGCGCCAGCAGCCCGTATGGGACAGGGGGCGGACAGCCCCAGCATTTT. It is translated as CASSPYGTGGGQPQHF.